The 15 T cell receptor beta chains in this list originate from one sample, sequenced in a study of PD-1 blockade in classical Hodgkin lymphoma. All patients experienced relapse after autologous stem cell transplantation, and brentuximab vedotin exposure was variable. Produced via immunoSEQ multiplex PCR; TCRdb's table is partial and in-frame only. The profile covers some 65,000 clones, with 71% appearing a single time and approximately 8.4% taken by the ten largest. This sample comprised peripheral blood mononuclear cells (PBMCs), obtained before the second cycle of nivolumab. The source is a human donor with classical Hodgkin lymphoma.

This sequence joins TRBV7-2 and TRBJ1-6, with D possibly being TRBD1 (5 bases). Per germline, CDR1 SGHTA and CDR2 FQGNSA. CDR3 length: 15 amino acids. V lost 3 bases to trimming and J lost 9 bases, with 15 bases between them. The chain's CDR3 is CASSFQTRGRSPLHF. The CDR3 DNA follows: TGTGCCAGCAGCTTCCAGACAAGGGGACGTTCACCCCTCCACTTT. The variable domain in full, with the rest retrieved from reference TRBV7-2 and TRBJ1-6, is GAGVSQSPSNKVTEKGKDVELRCDPISGHTALYWYRQSLGQGLEFLIYFQGNSAPDKSGLPSDRFSAERTGGSVSTLTIQRTQQEDSAVYLCASSFQTRGRSPLHFGNGTRLTVT.

This clone showed up just a few times. The J gene is TRBJ1-1, the V gene TRBV5-1, with unresolved D. This CDR3 comprises 16 residues. The germline V gene encodes CDR1 SGHRS and CDR2 YFSETQ. V dropped 0 bases and J dropped 5 bases, with 17 bases sitting between them. DNA of the CDR3: TGCGCCAGCAGCTTGGGTCGGGGTCCCTCGGGAACTGAAGCTTTCTTT. Protein sequence: CASSLGRGPSGTEAFF.

This chain links TRBV29-1 with TRBJ2-5; perhaps TRBD1 as D (5 bases). The CDR3 runs to 18 residues. V dropped 3 bases and J dropped 0 bases, with 23 bases sitting between them. Per germline, CDR1 SQVTM and CDR2 ANQGSEA. The CDR3 sequence is CSVEGRERPNSYQETQYF. The CDR3, as DNA: TGCAGCGTTGAGGGCAGGGAAAGGCCGAACTCGTACCAAGAGACCCAGTACTTC.

This clone has a count of ten or more. The V gene is TRBV11-2, the J gene TRBJ2-3; 13 bases map to TRBD2. The CDR3 contains 14 residues. The V segment lost 1 base and the J segment 10 bases; nucleotides outside the gene matches: 2. Germline V lookup: CDR1 SGHAT, CDR2 FQNNGV. The CDR3 is CASSLGTSGGPQYF. DNA of the CDR3: TGTGCCAGCAGCTTAGGGACTAGCGGGGGCCCGCAGTATTTT.

This chain connects TRBV28 to TRBJ1-1; 11 positions agree with TRBD1. V was pared by 10 bases and J by 5 bases, with 9 bases of the junction left unmatched. Germline CDR1 reads MDHEN; CDR2 reads SYDVKM. The CDR3 sequence is 14 residues long. This CDR3 is CATELDRGRTEAFF. CDR3 bases: TGTGCCACCGAATTGGACAGGGGGCGGACTGAAGCTTTCTTT.

The gene calls are TRBV28 and TRBJ1-4; no definite D call. This CDR3 comprises 14 residues. Looked up from germline, CDR1 is MDHEN and CDR2 is SYDVKM. Between the trimmed V and J ends, which lost 6 bases and 0 bases, there was a span of 8 bases. The CDR3 region is CASRLQTTNEKLFF. The CDR3, as DNA: TGTGCCAGCAGACTCCAAACAACTAATGAAAAACTGTTTTTT.

The V call is TRBV7-2, the J call TRBJ1-2, with TRBD1 matching over 8 bases. Germline CDR1 SGHTA, CDR2 FQGNSA. This CDR3 is 16 amino acids long. With V trimmed by 1 base and J by 3 bases, 7 bases remained unmatched. The CDR3 loop is CASSLDWTGMDYGYTF. The CDR3 DNA follows: TGTGCCAGCAGCTTAGACTGGACAGGGATGGACTATGGCTACACCTTC. Full variable domain (outside the CDR3, taken from reference TRBV7-2 and TRBJ1-2): GAGVSQSPSNKVTEKGKDVELRCDPISGHTALYWYRQSLGQGLEFLIYFQGNSAPDKSGLPSDRFSAERTGGSVSTLTIQRTQQEDSAVYLCASSLDWTGMDYGYTFGSGTRLTVV.

A word on this clone: Other nucleotide sequences in the sample specify the same CDR3. The chain combines TRBV27 with TRBJ1-2; the D gene is possibly TRBD1 (6 bases). Per the germline V gene, CDR1 is MNHEY and CDR2 is SMNVEV (reference sequence). CDR3 size: 12 residues. The V end was cut by 6 bases, the J end by 8 bases, with 13 bases between. CDR3: CASSLTGNGYTF. CDR3 DNA sequence: TGTGCCAGCAGCCTCACAGGGAACGGCTACACCTTC.

The gene calls are TRBV5-4 and TRBJ2-7, with D unclear. Trimming stripped 4 bases from V and 5 bases from J, with 22 bases between. This CDR3 is built from 16 residues. In germline, CDR1 is SGHNT, CDR2 YYREEE (reference sequence). CDR3 coding DNA: TGTGCCAGCAGCCGGAACGGCGCTACGATGAACGACGAGCAGTACTTC. Protein sequence: CASSRNGATMNDEQYF.

The V and J genes are TRBV9 and TRBJ2-2; D gene unclear. This CDR3 is built from 14 residues. CDR1 SGDLS and CDR2 YYNGEE come from the germline V gene. V lost 0 bases and J 3 bases, leaving 6 bases between the germline ends. CDR3 sequence (DNA): TGTGCCAGCAGCGTAGACAGTTACACCGGGGAGCTGTTTTTT. It is translated as CASSVDSYTGELFF.

This clone was seen only a few times. The V gene is TRBV5-1, the J gene TRBJ1-1; the match to TRBD1 covers 9 bases. Germline V lookup: CDR1 SGHRS, CDR2 YFSETQ. The CDR3 is made up of 16 amino acids. V gave up 3 bases and J gave up 0 bases; unmatched junction bases: 6. This CDR3 reads CASSSGTGSMNTEAFF. CDR3 coding DNA: TGCGCCAGCAGCTCCGGGACAGGGTCGATGAACACTGAAGCTTTCTTT.

This chain connects TRBV6-1 to TRBJ2-2, with 8 bases matching TRBD1. After removal of 2 bases from V and 7 bases from J, the junction contained 3 bases not matched to a gene. CDR1 MNHNS and CDR2 SASEGT come from the germline V gene. The CDR3 has 14 residues. CDR3 sequence: CASSEQGAIGELFF. The CDR3 nucleotides read TGTGCCAGCAGTGAACAGGGGGCCATCGGGGAGCTGTTTTTT.

This rearrangement joins TRBV11-2 to TRBJ2-3; D possibly matches TRBD1 or TRBD2 (6 bases each). Germline V gene lookup returns CDR1 SGHAT and CDR2 FQNNGV. V lost 4 bases and J 3 bases, leaving 14 bases between the germline ends. This CDR3 is 15 amino acids long. The CDR3 sequence is CASSSEGGGTDTQYF. In nucleotides, the CDR3 is TGTGCCAGCAGCTCAGAAGGAGGGGGGACAGATACGCAGTATTTT. Full variable domain (outside the CDR3, taken from reference TRBV11-2 and TRBJ2-3): EAGVAQSPRYKIIEKRQSVAFWCNPISGHATLYWYQQILGQGPKLLIQFQNNGVVDDSQLPKDRFSAERLKGVDSTLKIQPAKLEDSAVYLCASSSEGGGTDTQYFGPGTRLTVL.

This clone was seen once. The chain is built from TRBV5-5 and TRBJ1-1; 8 bases map to TRBD1. The CDR3 consists of 14 residues. Germline loops: CDR1 SGHKS, CDR2 YYEKEE (reference sequence). The J segment lost 3 bases and the V segment lost 4 bases, leaving 5 bases of the junction unmatched. CDR3 region: CASSLQGDDTEAFF. As DNA, the CDR3 is TGTGCCAGCAGCCTACAGGGGGATGACACTGAAGCTTTCTTT.

The chain has TRBV10-1 and TRBJ2-7; 8 bases align to TRBD2. J was trimmed by 3 bases and V by 5 bases; bases with no gene match: 3. From germline, CDR1 is WNHNN and CDR2 SYGVQD (reference sequence). The CDR3 is 13 residues long. In DNA form, the CDR3 reads TGCGCCAGCAGTAGCGGGGGTGGCTACGAGCAGTACTTC. Translating it yields CASSSGGGYEQYF.